Listed below are T cell receptor beta chains from one sample, sequenced in a study of cytotoxic CD8 clonotypes in ibrutinib-treated CLL. TCRdb keeps only in-frame clones here, not all; method: immunoSEQ multiplex PCR. The data contain some 13,000 clones, over 50% of them singletons. Specimen: PBMCs, collected at an approximately 26-month disease-progression time point, from a patient treated with ibrutinib. The receptor set was obtained from a human donor with chronic lymphocytic leukemia. Both conserved end residues are trimmed from each CDR3.

TRBV19 ASTLRSSGGINEQF
TRBV19 ASHHPFTGELF
TRBV4-1 ASSQVPYVEAF
TRBV19 ASSTYTGVNQPQH
TRBV7-9 ASSLGQLEAF
TRBV6-1 ASKERTENTEAF
TRBV6-1 ASSVLLGASGYT
TRBV5-4 ASSLEGDGYT
TRBV7-6 ASSLDLVRKDEQF
TRBV7-9 ASSYLAYNEQF
TRBV7-6 ASSLGQGSNSPLH
TRBV10-1 ASKGTMNTEAF
TRBV19 ASSARDRANTGELF
TRBV5-1 ASSLGGGYGYT
TRBV11-2 ASSSPEGRYEQY
TRBV29-1 SGTISSYNEQF
TRBV5-4 ASSLDRGGTEAF
TRBV5-1 ASSPDGGQGGGYT
TRBV19 ASSRIGGTDTQY
TRBV7-9 ASSPTGFGSGNTIY
TRBV11-3 ASSQDRVGHEQY
TRBV19 ASSSLGSGWKNTEAF
TRBV11-2 ASRPTGTHYNEQF
TRBV13 ASRVQTGWTEAF
TRBV9 ASSVSRGGPGELF
TRBV2 ASSSYEQY
TRBV2 ASANVRNYGYT
TRBV30 AWSIGYTEAF
TRBV5-1 ASSLDITEAF
TRBV2 ASSEGPHPFPQH
TRBV27 ASSFGREVGTIY
TRBV5-4 ASSLPPSATQY
TRBV11-3 ASSLVGGEQY
TRBV7-6 ASSLDGNTGELF
TRBV11-2 ASSLGTGATEAF
TRBV5-1 ASSIGQGLTDTQY
TRBV27 ASSWGAGGNSPLH
TRBV5-1 ASSSTGTSGGVGQY
TRBV5-4 ASSLDYSYEQY